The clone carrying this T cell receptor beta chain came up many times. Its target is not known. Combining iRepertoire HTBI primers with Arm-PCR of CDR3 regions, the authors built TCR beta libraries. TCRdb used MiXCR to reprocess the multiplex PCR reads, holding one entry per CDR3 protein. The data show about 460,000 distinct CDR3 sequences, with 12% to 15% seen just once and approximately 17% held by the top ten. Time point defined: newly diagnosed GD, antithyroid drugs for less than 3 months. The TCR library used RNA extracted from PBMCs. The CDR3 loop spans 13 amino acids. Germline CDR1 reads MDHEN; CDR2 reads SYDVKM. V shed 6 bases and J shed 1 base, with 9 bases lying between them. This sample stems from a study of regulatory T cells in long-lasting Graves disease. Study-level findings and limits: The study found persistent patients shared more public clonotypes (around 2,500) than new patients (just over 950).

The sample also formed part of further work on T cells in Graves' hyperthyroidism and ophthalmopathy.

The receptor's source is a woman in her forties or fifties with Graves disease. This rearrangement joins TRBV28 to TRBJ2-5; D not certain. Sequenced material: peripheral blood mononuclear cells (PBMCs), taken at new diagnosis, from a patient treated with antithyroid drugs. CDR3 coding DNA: TGTGCCAGCAGCTTAGGGCGCCAAGAGACCCAGTACTTC. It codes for CASSLGRQETQYF.